This passage covers 13 T cell receptor beta chains from one sample sequenced in a study of OX40 agonist ivuxolimab in advanced cancers. Sequenced by immunoSEQ multiplex PCR; TCRdb stores in-frame clones only, minus some. The sample shows about 81,000 clones, just over 90% of them seen only once. The material sequenced was CD4+ or CD8+ T cells sorted from blood, taken in a trial of the OX40 agonist ivuxolimab. The source is an adult with an advanced solid tumor such as melanoma, head and neck, liver or kidney cancer.

The V gene is TRBV7-2, the J gene TRBJ1-2; D gene uncertain. The CDR3 has 12 residues. V was shortened by 0 bases and J by 3 bases, with 2 bases between the two germline ends. In germline, CDR1 is SGHTA, CDR2 FQGNSA. This chain's CDR3 is CASSLAHYGYTF. In nucleotides, the CDR3 is TGTGCCAGCAGCTTAGCCCACTATGGCTACACCTTC.

Here the CDR3 reads CSALQGWGYTF. As DNA, the CDR3 is TGCAGTGCTTTACAGGGGTGGGGCTACACCTTC. V and J are TRBV20-1 and TRBJ1-2, with 7 nucleotides matching TRBD1. This CDR3 has 11 residues. Unmatched junction bases numbered 5, after V lost 5 bases and J lost 8 bases. Germline CDR1 is DFQATT and CDR2 is SNEGSKA (reference sequence).

The chain is built from TRBV19 and TRBJ2-7; the match to TRBD2 covers 15 bases. CDR3 size: 15 residues. Losses at the gene ends were 4 bases for V and 5 bases for J; bases not matched to a gene: 3. CDR1 is LNHDA, CDR2 SQIVND, per germline (reference sequence). CDR3 protein: CASSTGLAGGHEQYF. The CDR3 DNA is TGTGCCAGTAGTACGGGACTAGCGGGGGGCCACGAGCAGTACTTC. Filled out from reference TRBV19 and TRBJ2-7, the complete variable domain reads DGGITQSPKYLFRKEGQNVTLSCEQNLNHDAMYWYRQDPGQGLRLIYYSQIVNDFQKGDIAEGYSVSREKKESFPLTVTSAQKNPTAFYLCASSTGLAGGHEQYFGPGTRLTVT.

The chain carries TRBV10-3 and TRBJ2-7; D not resolved. The V and J ends lost 6 bases and 1 base respectively, with 10 bases between them. Germline V gives CDR1 ENHRY, CDR2 SYGVKD. This CDR3 is 13 amino acids long. CDR3 sequence reads: CAISYETSYEQYF. CDR3 nucleotide sequence: TGTGCCATCAGCTACGAGACGTCCTACGAGCAGTACTTC.

The rearrangement uses TRBV5-6 and TRBJ1-4, with 9 bases that match TRBD1. The germline V gene has CDR1 SGHDT and CDR2 YYEEEE. Trimming cost V 4 bases and J 5 bases; bases outside gene matches: 9. The CDR3 runs 16 residues. This chain's CDR3 is CASSPALGQGNEKLFF. CDR3 coding DNA: TGTGCCAGCAGCCCGGCGCTGGGACAGGGAAATGAAAAACTGTTTTTT.

In this sample, this clone turned up once. The chain combines TRBV5-4 with TRBJ1-1, with D unresolved. The CDR3 totals 12 residues. Germline CDR1 is SGHNT and CDR2 is YYREEE (reference sequence). V was shortened by 7 bases and J by 5 bases, with 12 bases between the two germline ends. Written as DNA, the CDR3 is TGTGCCAGCTCTGGGGTTGGGACTGAAGCTTTCTTT. Its translation: CASSGVGTEAFF.

This chain connects TRBV13 to TRBJ2-1; TRBD2 agrees at 11 bases. This CDR3 comprises 15 residues. CDR1 is PRHDT and CDR2 is FYEKMQ in the germline V gene (reference sequence). V trimming: 0 bases; J trimming: 9 bases; junction bases outside the gene matches: 4. CDR3 amino acids: CASSLGLAGAGEQFF. The CDR3 DNA follows: TGTGCCAGCAGCTTAGGACTAGCGGGAGCCGGTGAGCAGTTCTTC.

J is TRBJ2-3 and V is TRBV5-6, with a tentative D call TRBD2 (6 bases). Trimming cost V 1 base and J 3 bases, with 15 bases left between them. The CDR3 has 16 amino acids. Germline V gene sequence: CDR1 SGHDT, CDR2 YYEEEE. The CDR3 DNA sequence: TGTGCCAGCAGCTTGCGGTTGGAGGGTGTGACAGATACGCAGTATTTT. This translates into CASSLRLEGVTDTQYF.

The chain couples TRBV6-1 to TRBJ1-4; 10 bases map to TRBD1. Germline CDR1 reads MNHNS; CDR2 reads SASEGT. The CDR3 totals 15 residues. Trimming cost V 4 bases and J 7 bases; bases outside gene matches: 6. The CDR3 coding sequence is TGTGCCAGCAGTGTCTGGGACAGGGGTGGTGAAAAACTGTTTTTT. Translation: CASSVWDRGGEKLFF.

This clone was found once. This sequence joins TRBV7-8 and TRBJ2-1; 10 nucleotides match TRBD2. The V gene's germline CDR1 is SGHVS and CDR2 FQNEAQ. J lost 7 bases, V lost 2 bases, and 8 bases had no gene match. The CDR3 length is 16 residues. The CDR3 region is CASSLPSGGVRNEQFF. The CDR3 coding sequence is TGTGCCAGCAGCTTACCCAGCGGGGGGGTCAGAAATGAGCAGTTCTTC.

This rearrangement joins TRBV5-1 to TRBJ2-5, with unresolved D. Between the trimmed V and J ends, which lost 4 bases and 5 bases, there was a span of 15 bases. CDR1 is SGHRS, CDR2 YFSETQ, per germline. The CDR3 extends over 14 amino acids. CDR3 nucleotides: TGCGCCAGCAGCCCCCCAGCCAAGGCGGAGACCCAGTACTTC. Translation gives CASSPPAKAETQYF.

The V gene is TRBV6-1, the J gene TRBJ2-7; the D gene is possibly TRBD1 (5 bases). The CDR3 contains 13 residues. Trimming left V 10 bases short and J 3 bases short, with 16 bases between. Germline values: CDR1 MNHNS, CDR2 SASEGT. CDR3 bases: TGTGCCACAAACCAACAGGAGAACTACGAGCAGTACTTC. The encoded protein is CATNQQENYEQYF.

This sequence joins TRBV4-3 and TRBJ1-1; TRBD1 might be the D (5 bases). This CDR3 comprises 15 residues. Between the trimmed V and J ends, which lost 0 bases and 2 bases, there was a span of 10 bases. Germline V gives CDR1 LGHNA, CDR2 YSLEER. The CDR3: CASSQDTGFNTEAFF. CDR3 DNA sequence: TGCGCCAGCAGCCAAGACACAGGCTTCAACACTGAAGCTTTCTTT.